The 23 T cell receptor beta chains listed next were all sequenced from one sample in a study of shared clonotypes between healthy human individuals. Terminally differentiated effector memory CD45RA+ cells were excluded by CCR7 positive selection of CD45RO-negative cells. The table came from immunoSEQ multiplex PCR; TCRdb's copy has only in-frame clones and leaves some out. This sample carries some 1,900,000 clones, about 95% of them seen once, and the ten largest clones take under 1.5%. The sample consisted of naive CD8+ T cells sorted from blood. The receptors originated from a man between 18 and 29 years old in good health.

The chain uses TRBV6-5 and TRBJ1-1; D remains unclear. V was shortened by 5 bases and J by 1 base, with 8 bases between the two germline ends. Germline lookup yields CDR1 MNHEY and CDR2 SVGAGI. There are 13 residues in the CDR3. The CDR3 DNA follows: TGTGCCAGCAGTGCAGTGGGGAACACTGAAGCTTTCTTT. Translation gives CASSAVGNTEAFF.

In regard to this clone: The sample holds other DNA sequences that translate to the same CDR3. The CDR3 DNA follows: TGTGCCAGCAGCCGGACAGCCTACGAGCAGTACTTC. It specifies CASSRTAYEQYF. The V and J genes are TRBV7-9 and TRBJ2-7; weak D call: TRBD1 (6 bases). The CDR3 contains 12 residues. Germline V gene lookup returns CDR1 SEHNR and CDR2 FQNEAQ (reference sequence). V shed 5 bases and J shed 2 bases, with 7 bases lying between them.

The V call is TRBV27, the J call TRBJ1-2; no clear D gene. Germline values: CDR1 MNHEY, CDR2 SMNVEV (reference sequence). The CDR3 is 14 residues long. The germline V and J ends were trimmed by 3 bases and 0 bases, with 8 bases remaining between them. The CDR3 sequence is CASSFSESNYGYTF. The DNA of the CDR3 is TGTGCCAGCAGTTTTTCGGAGTCTAACTATGGCTACACCTTC.

This clone was counted once. Different DNA sequences within this sample yield the same CDR3. The chain links TRBV29-1 to TRBJ2-5; 7 bases fit TRBD1. The CDR3 contains 16 residues. The V and J ends lost 0 bases and 9 bases, in that order; junction bases with no gene match: 16. Germline CDR1 is SQVTM and CDR2 is ANQGSEA. DNA of the CDR3: TGCAGCGTTGAAGATCGGCGACAGGGCTCGTCCGAGGCCCAGTACTTC. Its protein product is CSVEDRRQGSSEAQYF.

The chain carries TRBV5-1 and TRBJ2-1; D uncertain. CDR3 length: 14 residues. CDR1 SGHRS and CDR2 YFSETQ come from the germline V gene. Trimming removed 0 bases from V and 4 bases from J, with 8 bases in between. In DNA, the CDR3 is TGCGCCAGCAGCTTGGAGCTCCCTTACAATGAGCAGTTCTTC. It is translated as CASSLELPYNEQFF.

The V gene is TRBV30, the J gene TRBJ2-1; either TRBD1 or TRBD2 may fit D (5 bases each). The CDR3 length is 14 residues. The V end was cut by 4 bases, the J end by 5 bases, with 15 bases between. CDR1 is GTSNPN and CDR2 is SVGIG in the germline V gene (reference sequence). This CDR3 reads CAWNTRDPHNEQFF. The CDR3 DNA reads TGTGCCTGGAATACCCGGGACCCCCACAATGAGCAGTTCTTC.

The chain carries TRBV28 and TRBJ1-6; D remains ambiguous. The length of the CDR3 is 14 residues. Germline CDR1 reads MDHEN; CDR2 reads SYDVKM. V was pared by 5 bases and J by 4 bases, with 9 bases between. The DNA of the CDR3 is TGTGCCAGCAGTGTAAACAGTTATAATTCACCCCTCCACTTT. It encodes CASSVNSYNSPLHF.

The rearrangement uses TRBV9 and TRBJ2-7; D is ambiguous. CDR3 size: 15 residues. Trimming removed 0 bases from V and 3 bases from J, with 13 bases in between. CDR1 and CDR2 from the germline V gene are SGDLS and YYNGEE. CDR3 coding DNA: TGTGCCAGCAGCGTAGAAGTAGGGTTCAGCTACGAGCAGTACTTC. This sequence encodes CASSVEVGFSYEQYF.

On this clone: Other DNA sequences in the sample encode the same CDR3. The chain couples TRBV7-6 to TRBJ2-7; 7 bases fit TRBD2. Germline CDR1 and CDR2: SGHVS and FNYEAQ. V trimming: 0 bases; J trimming: 6 bases; junction bases outside the gene matches: 2. CDR3 size: 13 residues. The CDR3 loop reads CASSLAGGSEQYF. The CDR3 bases are TGTGCCAGCAGCTTAGCGGGAGGGAGCGAGCAGTACTTC.

The chain combines TRBV6-1 with TRBJ2-7; D remains ambiguous. CDR3 size: 13 residues. Germline CDR1 MNHNS, CDR2 SASEGT. Trimming removed 0 bases from V and 6 bases from J, with 9 bases in between. The CDR3 region has the DNA TGTGCCAGCAGTGAAGCATGGCCCAGCGAGCAGTACTTC. The encoded protein is CASSEAWPSEQYF.

Notes on this clone: Additional DNA sequences in this sample encode the identical CDR3. This chain joins TRBV9 and TRBJ2-1, with 11 bases aligning to TRBD2. Germline CDR1 is SGDLS and CDR2 is YYNGEE. The CDR3 runs 15 residues. V lost 2 bases, J lost 6 bases, and 4 bases stayed unmatched. CDR3 protein: CASSVGTSGRNEQFF. The CDR3 region has the DNA TGTGCCAGCAGCGTCGGGACTAGCGGACGCAATGAGCAGTTCTTC.

The chain carries TRBV2 and TRBJ2-7; 11 nucleotides agree with TRBD1. Germline V gene lookup returns CDR1 SNHLY and CDR2 FYNNEI. Unmatched junction bases numbered 6, after V lost 8 bases and J lost 0 bases. This CDR3 spans 15 amino acids. This chain's CDR3 is CASGQGAPSSYEQYF. CDR3 nucleotide sequence: TGTGCCAGCGGACAGGGGGCCCCTAGCTCCTACGAGCAGTACTTC.

This clone was recorded a few times. The same CDR3 also results from other DNA sequences found in this sample. The chain is built from TRBV7-9 and TRBJ1-5; D is uncertain. With 1 base removed from V and 5 bases from J, the gap between germline ends came to 6 bases. CDR1 and CDR2 (germline): SEHNR, FQNEAQ (reference sequence). This CDR3 spans 13 amino acids. CDR3 amino acids: CASSLDGYQPQHF. CDR3 nucleotide sequence: TGTGCCAGCAGCTTAGACGGATATCAGCCCCAGCATTTT.

With regard to this clone: Other DNA sequences of this sample code for an identical CDR3. The rearrangement uses TRBV28 and TRBJ2-3, with 8 bases matching TRBD2. The CDR3 totals 13 residues. V dropped 2 bases and J dropped 5; count of bases not matched to a gene: 0. Germline V gene data show CDR1 as MDHEN and CDR2 as SYDVKM. CDR3 bases: TGTGCCAGCAGTTTACTAGCGGGAGATACGCAGTATTTT. Its protein is CASSLLAGDTQYF.

For this clone: Other DNA variants within this sample encode the same CDR3. The V call is TRBV9, the J call TRBJ1-1; the D is unclear. Trimming left V 2 bases short and J 5 bases short, with 10 bases between. The CDR3 is 13 residues long. Germline V gives CDR1 SGDLS, CDR2 YYNGEE. CDR3 sequence reads: CASSVGAGTEAFF. Written as DNA, the CDR3 is TGTGCCAGCAGCGTTGGAGCGGGGACTGAAGCTTTCTTT. The variable domain in full, with the rest retrieved from reference TRBV9 and TRBJ1-1, is DSGVTQTPKHLITATGQRVTLRCSPRSGDLSVYWYQQSLDQGLQFLIQYYNGEERAKGNILERFSAQQFPDLHSELNLSSLELGDSALYFCASSVGAGTEAFFGQGTRLTVV.

This chain uses TRBV6-5 with TRBJ2-7, with D tentatively TRBD2 (5 bases). The CDR3 length is 11 residues. V was shortened by 5 bases and J by 7 bases, with 9 bases between the two germline ends. The germline V gene encodes CDR1 MNHEY and CDR2 SVGAGI. The CDR3 coding sequence is TGTGCCAGCAGTGAACGGAGGGAGCAGTACTTC. It specifies CASSERREQYF.

The chain joins TRBV4-2 to TRBJ2-5; 9 nucleotides line up with TRBD2. There are 16 residues in the CDR3. In germline, CDR1 is LGHNA, CDR2 YNFKEQ. Germline trimming cut 0 bases from V and 5 bases from J; bases unmatched to any gene: 7. The CDR3 loop reads CASSQEAGGPGETQYF. The DNA for the CDR3 is TGTGCCAGCAGCCAAGAGGCGGGGGGGCCCGGGGAGACCCAGTACTTC.

V usage is TRBV4-3 and J usage is TRBJ2-5; TRBD2 matches 9 bases. The CDR3 length is 15 residues. Germline V gene lookup returns CDR1 LGHNA and CDR2 YSLEER. Trimming cost V 1 base and J 4 bases; bases outside gene matches: 4. CDR3 in DNA: TGCGCCAGCAGCCAAGTTAGCGGGAGAAGAGAGACCCAGTACTTC. Translating gives CASSQVSGRRETQYF.

In its sample, this clone was seen once. The rearrangement uses TRBV6-5 and TRBJ1-3; D gene uncertain. Between the trimmed V and J ends, which lost 8 bases and 0 bases, there was a span of 8 bases. The CDR3 consists of 13 residues. Germline CDR1 and CDR2: MNHEY and SVGAGI. The CDR3 loop reads CASQINSGNTIYF. CDR3 DNA sequence: TGTGCCAGCCAGATAAACTCTGGAAACACCATATATTTT.

CDR3 residues: CASSPGDWEENTEAFF. CDR3 in DNA: TGTGCCAGCAGCCCCGGAGACTGGGAGGAGAACACTGAAGCTTTCTTT. The chain is built from TRBV7-9 and TRBJ1-1; D gene unclear. The CDR3 contains 16 residues. Per the germline V gene, CDR1 is SEHNR and CDR2 is FQNEAQ (reference sequence). Trimming took 5 bases from V and 1 from J, leaving 17 bases between them.

The chain has TRBV6-5 and TRBJ2-3, with 7 bases identical to TRBD1. V shed 2 bases, J shed 2 bases, and the junction held 4 bases outside the gene matches. The CDR3 sequence is 15 residues long. Germline CDR1 reads MNHEY; CDR2 reads SVGAGI. This CDR3 is CASSYAGGDTDTQYF. The CDR3 DNA reads as TGTGCCAGCAGTTACGCAGGGGGAGACACAGATACGCAGTATTTT.

V usage is TRBV4-1 and J usage is TRBJ2-1; D gene unclear. The germline V gene has CDR1 MGHRA and CDR2 YSYEKL. Trimming cost V 0 bases and J 1 base, with 16 bases left between them. CDR3 length: 18 amino acids. The CDR3, as DNA: TGCGCCAGCAGCCAAGATCCGCCATGGGAAGGGTCCTACAATGAGCAGTTCTTC. Its translation: CASSQDPPWEGSYNEQFF.

The chain joins TRBV23-1 to TRBJ2-5; unclear D gene. TRBV23-1 carries the ORF label, with uncertain function. V was pared by 6 bases and J by 1 base, with 6 bases between. The CDR3 runs 12 residues. The CDR3 loop reads CASRALQETQYF. The CDR3 DNA is TGCGCCAGCAGGGCGCTCCAAGAGACCCAGTACTTC.